Presented here are 8 T cell receptor beta chains from one specimen sequenced in a study of vaccination effects on CD4 cells after COVID-19 (dated by TCRdb to the early 2020s). After around 10 days of culture, CD4+ T cells were isolated with the EasySep CD4+ T cell isolation kit. Library construction relied on the immunoSEQ multiplex PCR assay. In its TCRdb copy, this immuneACCESS table keeps in-frame sequences only and misses some clones. Where compared with another copy, unresolved V genes explain less than half of these, and the others have no known cause. The table for this sample lists around 50,000 clones; around 67% of them were counted only once. The top ten hold about 5% of the sample. No antigen has been identified for these receptors. The specimen was CD4+ T cells from PBMCs cultured without peptide, collected before COVID-19 vaccination. These receptors all come from a human donor who received a COVID-19 vaccine.

V usage is TRBV14 and J usage is TRBJ2-3; D possibly corresponds to TRBD2 (6 bases). The V and J ends lost 0 bases and 9 bases respectively, with 16 bases between them. The CDR3 is made up of 15 amino acids. Germline loops: CDR1 SGHDN, CDR2 FVKESK. CDR3 protein: CASSQEGRRGPTQYF. CDR3 DNA: TGTGCCAGCAGCCAAGAAGGGCGGAGGGGCCCCACGCAGTATTTT.

The rearrangement joins TRBV7-9 to TRBJ1-2, with D possibly being TRBD1 (5 bases). CDR1 is SEHNR and CDR2 is FQNEAQ in the germline V gene (reference sequence). The V and J ends lost 6 bases and 7 bases respectively, with 12 bases between them. The CDR3 runs to 12 residues. Here the CDR3 DNA reads TGTGCCAGCAGGGAGACAGAAACTGGCTACACCTTC. Its translation: CASRETETGYTF.

This clone was counted only a few times. The chain recombines TRBV3-1 (or the pseudogene TRBV3-2) with TRBJ2-2; D is unclear. This CDR3 is 14 amino acids long. V lost 5 bases and J 7 bases, leaving 14 bases between the germline ends. CDR1 and CDR2 (germline): LGHDT, YNNKEL (reference sequence). CDR3 coding DNA: TGTGCCAGCAGCGTCCACAGTAATCACGGGGAGCTGTTTTTT. Translated: CASSVHSNHGELFF.

The chain is built from TRBV28 and TRBJ1-2; D unresolved. Trimming stripped 3 bases from V and 4 bases from J, with 12 bases between. The CDR3 loop spans 14 amino acids. CDR1 is MDHEN and CDR2 is SYDVKM in the germline V gene. The CDR3 coding sequence is TGTGCCAGCAGTTTGTACAGCGCTTTCTATGGCTACACCTTC. Its translation is CASSLYSAFYGYTF.

The chain carries TRBV19 and TRBJ1-3; tentatively, D is TRBD1 (5 bases). V was clipped by 8 bases and J by 5 bases, with 13 bases between them. Looked up from germline, CDR1 is LNHDA and CDR2 is SQIVND (reference sequence). This CDR3 is built from 13 residues. CDR3 amino acids: CASGTAPRNTIYF. The CDR3 coding sequence is TGTGCCAGTGGGACGGCTCCCAGAAACACCATATATTTT. The whole variable domain, remainder taken from reference TRBV19 and TRBJ1-3, is DGGITQSPKYLFRKEGQNVTLSCEQNLNHDAMYWYRQDPGQGLRLIYYSQIVNDFQKGDIAEGYSVSREKKESFPLTVTSAQKNPTAFYLCASGTAPRNTIYFGEGSWLTVV.

The J gene is TRBJ2-7, the V gene TRBV2; D possibly corresponds to TRBD1 (5 bases). The germline V gene encodes CDR1 SNHLY and CDR2 FYNNEI. The CDR3 totals 13 residues. Trimming left V 3 bases short and J 5 bases short, with 11 bases between. The CDR3 bases are TGTGCCAGCAGTGAGATGGGGCGGCACGAGCAGTACTTC. Its protein product is CASSEMGRHEQYF.

This chain links TRBV27 with TRBJ2-7; perhaps TRBD1 as D (5 bases). The CDR3 totals 14 residues. CDR1 is MNHEY and CDR2 is SMNVEV in the germline V gene (reference sequence). Trimming pared 3 bases from V and 6 bases from J, leaving 15 bases between. The DNA of the CDR3 is TGTGCCAGCAGTTTTGCCAGGGAAATAAGCGAGCAGTACTTC. It encodes CASSFAREISEQYF.

This clone has a single count. The chain combines TRBV6-5 with TRBJ1-2; the D is unclear. Germline values: CDR1 MNHEY, CDR2 SVGAGI. This CDR3 contains 13 residues. V was clipped by 4 bases and J by 3 bases, with 9 bases between them. The CDR3 spells CASSSVSYYGYTF. CDR3 sequence (DNA): TGTGCCAGCAGTTCGGTCAGTTACTATGGCTACACCTTC.